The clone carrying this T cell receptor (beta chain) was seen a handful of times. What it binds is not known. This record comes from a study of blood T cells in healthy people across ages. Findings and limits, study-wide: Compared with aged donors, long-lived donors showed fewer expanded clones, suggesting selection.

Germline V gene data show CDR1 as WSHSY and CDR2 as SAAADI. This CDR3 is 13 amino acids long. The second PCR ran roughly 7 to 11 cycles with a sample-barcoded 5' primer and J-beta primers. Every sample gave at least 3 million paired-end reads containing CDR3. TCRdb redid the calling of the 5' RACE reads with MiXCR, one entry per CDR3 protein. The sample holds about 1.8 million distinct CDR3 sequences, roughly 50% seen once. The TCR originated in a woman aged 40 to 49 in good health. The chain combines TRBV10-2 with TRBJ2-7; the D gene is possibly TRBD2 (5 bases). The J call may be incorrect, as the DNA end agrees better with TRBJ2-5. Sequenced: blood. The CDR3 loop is CASRREGSKTQYF. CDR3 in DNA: TGCGCCAGCAGACGGGAAGGGTCCAAGACCCAGTACTTC.